Shown below are 31 T cell receptor beta chains from a single sample sequenced in a study of CD8 T cells in ankylosing spondylitis. From the 5' RACE reads, TCRdb called clonotypes with MiXCR, one entry per CDR3 protein. The data hold approximately 28,000 distinct CDR3 sequences, with roughly 7.9% observed a single time. The sequencing sample was made of blood. The receptors here all came from a male donor with ankylosing spondylitis or in good health (not recorded which).

This clonotype was counted between two and nine times. The chain employs TRBV10-3 and TRBJ1-1; 9 bases fit TRBD1. This CDR3 spans 15 amino acids. Germline values: CDR1 ENHRY, CDR2 SYGVKD. V gave up 4 bases and J gave up 1 base; unmatched junction bases: 4. The CDR3 DNA reads TGTGCCATCAGTGGCAACAGGGGGCGGAACACTGAAGCTTTCTTT. It translates to CAISGNRGRNTEAFF.

This clonotype was found many times. The chain recombines TRBV6-6 with TRBJ2-1; TRBD1 matches at 8 bases. This CDR3 contains 17 residues. Per the germline V gene, CDR1 is MNHNY and CDR2 is SVGAGI (reference sequence). Trimming took 6 bases from V and 8 from J; bases not matched to a gene: 18. The CDR3 protein is CASSPDPGTGHTDEQFF. DNA of the CDR3: TGTGCCAGCAGCCCTGACCCCGGGACAGGTCATACGGATGAGCAGTTCTTC.

This clonotype was recorded a few times. The rearrangement links TRBV20-1 to TRBJ2-3, with D possibly matching TRBD1 (7 bases). V was pared by 5 bases and J by 0 bases, with 18 bases between. Germline CDR1 is DFQATT and CDR2 is SNEGSKA (reference sequence). This CDR3 contains 16 residues. The CDR3 loop is CSASRGASTSTDTQYF. The CDR3 nucleotides read TGCAGTGCTTCCAGGGGGGCAAGTACAAGCACAGATACGCAGTATTTT.

This clonotype was found many times. The genes are TRBV20-1 and TRBJ2-3; TRBD2 matches 8 bases. The J segment lost 3 bases and the V segment lost 3 bases, leaving 8 bases of the junction unmatched. Germline V lookup: CDR1 DFQATT, CDR2 SNEGSKA (reference sequence). This CDR3 spans 15 amino acids. The CDR3 spells CSASFPAGDTDTQYF. CDR3 DNA sequence: TGCAGTGCTAGCTTTCCAGCGGGGGATACAGATACGCAGTATTTT.

There are many counts of this clonotype. The V and J genes are TRBV12-5 and TRBJ2-5, with 10 bases identical to TRBD2. Germline CDR1 LGHNT, CDR2 FRNRAP. The CDR3 loop spans 17 amino acids. V shed 4 bases, J shed 5 bases, and the junction held 13 bases outside the gene matches. The CDR3 bases are TGTGCTAGTGGTTCCCCTGGTCTAGCGGGAGTGGGCGAGACCCAGTACTTC. Translated: CASGSPGLAGVGETQYF.

The V and J genes are TRBV27 and TRBJ1-4, with D uncertain. Between the trimmed V and J ends, which lost 3 bases and 0 bases, there was a span of 14 bases. Germline assignment: CDR1 MNHEY and CDR2 SMNVEV (reference sequence). This CDR3 region has 17 residues. This CDR3 is CASSFLRSDATNEKLFF. The CDR3 DNA sequence: TGTGCCAGCAGTTTTCTCAGGAGCGATGCAACTAATGAAAAACTGTTTTTT.

The chain joins TRBV29-1 to TRBJ2-1, with 9 bases lining up with TRBD2. The CDR3 extends over 15 amino acids. Looked up from germline, CDR1 is SQVTM and CDR2 is ANQGSEA. V was pared by 0 bases and J by 2 bases, with 2 bases of the junction left unmatched. The CDR3 is CSVEELAGTYNEQFF. The CDR3 nucleotides read TGCAGCGTTGAAGAGCTAGCGGGAACCTACAATGAGCAGTTCTTC.

This clonotype was picked up a small number of times. The rearrangement uses TRBV6-1 and TRBJ2-2; D may be TRBD2 (6 bases). V gave up 4 bases and J gave up 6 bases, with 12 bases separating them. From germline, CDR1 is MNHNS and CDR2 SASEGT. This CDR3 has 14 amino acids. DNA of the CDR3: TGTGCCAGCAGTGGGAGGGGACTCCCCGGGGAGCTGTTTTTT. Encoded protein: CASSGRGLPGELFF.

This clonotype was seen at least ten times. V is TRBV7-2 and J is TRBJ2-7, with unresolved D. Germline V lookup: CDR1 SGHTA, CDR2 FQGNSA. V was cut by 5 bases and J by 6 bases, with 17 bases left in between. The CDR3 loop spans 14 amino acids. The DNA of the CDR3 is TGTGCCAGCAGCCAAACAAAAGTCCGCGCCGAGCAGTACTTC. As protein: CASSQTKVRAEQYF.

This clonotype was seen repeatedly, ten times or more. The CDR3 is CASSLEALATDTQYF. Written as DNA, the CDR3 is TGTGCCAGCAGCTTAGAGGCCTTAGCCACAGATACGCAGTATTTT. The chain joins TRBV7-6 to TRBJ2-3; D gene uncertain. Germline-derived CDR1 and CDR2 are SGHVS and FNYEAQ. V lost 1 base and J lost 2, with 10 bases in between. The CDR3 runs 15 residues.

This clonotype was seen a few times. The chain carries TRBV13 and TRBJ2-3; TRBD1 is a possible D gene (6 bases). Deletions cut 3 bases from V and 3 bases from J, with 19 bases between. The CDR3 length is 17 residues. Germline V gene sequence: CDR1 PRHDT, CDR2 FYEKMQ (reference sequence). DNA for the CDR3: TGTGCCAGCAGCTTGGGGTTTGGGGACAATGCAACAGATACGCAGTATTTT. Translation: CASSLGFGDNATDTQYF.

This clonotype was seen ten or more times. The chain recombines TRBV5-1 with TRBJ2-3; 7 nucleotides agree with TRBD2. CDR3 length: 15 amino acids. V lost 1 base and J lost 9; bases outside the gene matches: 11. Per the germline V gene, CDR1 is SGHRS and CDR2 is YFSETQ. This chain's CDR3 is CASSLNSDRAGTQYF. The CDR3 coding sequence is TGCGCCAGCAGCTTGAATAGTGACAGAGCGGGGACGCAGTATTTT.

This clonotype is labeled as medium-sized. The V gene is TRBV7-2, the J gene TRBJ2-2, with 8 bases identical to TRBD2. This CDR3 has 16 amino acids. After removal of 4 bases from V and 8 bases from J, the junction contained 12 bases not matched to a gene. Germline V CDR1 and CDR2: SGHTA, FQGNSA. CDR3 DNA sequence: TGTGCCAGCAGCTGGATTAGCGGGGCCTCGCAGGGGGAGCTGTTTTTT. Translated, it gives CASSWISGASQGELFF.

The CDR3 region has the DNA TGTGCCAGCAGTGACGGGCCGGGAGATGGCAATCAGCCCCAGCATTTT. This encodes CASSDGPGDGNQPQHF. This chain uses TRBV6-1 with TRBJ1-5, with D uncertain. The CDR3 extends over 16 amino acids. Germline V gene data show CDR1 as MNHNS and CDR2 as SASEGT. V was shortened by 3 bases and J by 2 bases, with 14 bases between the two germline ends.

This clonotype has more than one count but fewer than ten. The chain employs TRBV29-1 and TRBJ1-1, with 8 bases lining up with TRBD1. The V gene end was trimmed by 7 bases and the J gene end by 5 bases; junction bases not matched to a gene: 6. The CDR3 is 12 amino acids. The germline CDR1 and CDR2 sequences are SQVTM and ANQGSEA. The CDR3: CSAQTGGTEAFF. The DNA of the CDR3 is TGCAGCGCTCAAACAGGGGGAACTGAAGCTTTCTTT.

This rearrangement joins TRBV12-3 or TRBV12-4 to TRBJ1-5; D remains ambiguous. This CDR3 is built from 12 residues. The V end lost 1 base, the J end lost 2 bases, and 0 bases lay between the germline ends. The CDR3 sequence is CASSLGNQPQHF. In nucleotides, the CDR3 is TGTGCCAGCAGTTTAGGCAATCAGCCCCAGCATTTT.

This clonotype occurred many times. The chain joins TRBV20-1 to TRBJ1-1, with 7 bases lining up with TRBD1. V shed 6 bases and J 5 bases; nucleotides not matched to a gene: 9. CDR3 length equals 13 residues. Looked up from germline, CDR1 is DFQATT and CDR2 is SNEGSKA (reference sequence). CDR3 region: CSAEIPGGTEAFF. The CDR3 bases are TGCAGTGCCGAAATTCCAGGGGGGACTGAAGCTTTCTTT.

V usage is TRBV11-1 and J usage is TRBJ2-7, with no clear D. V shed 1 base and J shed 3 bases, with 4 bases lying between them. Germline loops: CDR1 SGHAT, CDR2 FQDESV (reference sequence). This CDR3 contains 12 residues. The CDR3 DNA reads TGTGCCAGCAGCTTAGGCTTCTACGAGCAGTACTTC. Protein product: CASSLGFYEQYF.

Many counts were recorded for this clonotype. This chain joins TRBV5-1 and TRBJ2-1; 8 bases align to TRBD1. This CDR3 spans 15 amino acids. Germline V gene data show CDR1 as SGHRS and CDR2 as YFSETQ. With V trimmed by 4 bases and J by 4 bases, 7 bases remained unmatched. The CDR3 reads CASSNQGAGYNEQFF. CDR3 bases: TGCGCCAGCAGCAATCAGGGGGCAGGTTACAATGAGCAGTTCTTC.

This clonotype has more than one count but fewer than ten. For the CDR3, the DNA is TGTGCCAGCAGCCAAGGAACGGGGAAGGCCGGGGAGCTGTTTTTT. Amino acid sequence: CASSQGTGKAGELFF. The chain links TRBV3-1 to TRBJ2-2, with D tentatively TRBD2 (5 bases). CDR3 length: 15 amino acids. Trimming stripped 1 base from V and 6 bases from J, with 12 bases between. Germline V CDR1 and CDR2: LGHDT, YNNKEL (reference sequence).

This clonotype was recorded many times. J is TRBJ2-2 and V is TRBV12-3 or TRBV12-4; 8 bases are shared with TRBD2. The CDR3 extends over 16 amino acids. With 2 bases clipped from V and 6 bases from J, the junction kept 8 bases outside the gene matches. The CDR3 nucleotides read TGTGCCAGCAGTTTATCGGGACTAGGTTTTTCCGGGGAGCTGTTTTTT. Protein sequence: CASSLSGLGFSGELFF.

This clonotype was picked up a small number of times. The chain has TRBV6-2 or TRBV6-3 and TRBJ2-1; 9 nucleotides line up with TRBD2. The CDR3 contains 16 residues. The ends lost 2 bases at V and 4 bases at J; junction bases unmatched: 6. Germline V lookup: CDR1 MNHEY, CDR2 SVGEGT. The CDR3 reads CASSYPAGGLYNEQFF. The CDR3 DNA is TGTGCCAGCAGTTACCCGGCGGGGGGGCTGTACAATGAGCAGTTCTTC.

The chain joins TRBV27 to TRBJ2-1, with TRBD2 identical over 11 bases. This CDR3 has 15 residues. CDR1 MNHEY and CDR2 SMNVEV come from the germline V gene (reference sequence). The junction had 9 bases not matched to a gene; V was cut back by 5 bases and J by 9 bases. The chain's CDR3 is CASSVTSGSSPEQFF. The CDR3 DNA reads as TGTGCCAGCAGTGTCACTAGCGGGAGCTCCCCTGAGCAGTTCTTC.

This clonotype occurred many times. The chain joins TRBV29-1 to TRBJ2-1; D gene uncertain. Germline CDR1 SQVTM, CDR2 ANQGSEA. V was clipped by 1 base and J by 7 bases, with 11 bases between them. The CDR3 covers 13 residues. Here the CDR3 DNA reads TGCAGCGTTGAAGGTCATCGAGCGAATGAGCAGTTCTTC. This codes for CSVEGHRANEQFF.

This clonotype has at least ten counts. This chain joins TRBV12-3 or TRBV12-4 and TRBJ1-1, with unresolved D. Deletions cut 10 bases from V and 4 bases from J, with 10 bases between. This CDR3 is 11 amino acids long. The CDR3 region has the DNA TGTGCCAACCCTGAGAGCACTGAAGCTTTCTTT. Its protein is CANPESTEAFF.

This clonotype was recorded at least ten times. The chain's CDR3 is CASSPGADTQYF. CDR3 DNA sequence: TGTGCCAGCAGCCCTGGCGCAGATACGCAGTATTTT. This rearrangement joins TRBV7-2 to TRBJ2-3; unclear D gene. Trimming removed 5 bases from V and 4 bases from J, with 7 bases in between. This CDR3 contains 12 residues. Germline loops: CDR1 SGHTA, CDR2 FQGNSA.

The V call is TRBV12-3 or TRBV12-4, the J call TRBJ2-1, with 9 positions matching TRBD2. The CDR3 consists of 15 residues. J gave up 7 bases and V 5 bases, and 9 bases lay outside the gene matches. CDR3 in amino acids: CASSPLAGVTNEQFF. Here the CDR3 DNA reads TGTGCCAGCAGTCCATTAGCGGGAGTAACGAATGAGCAGTTCTTC.

J is TRBJ2-3 and V is TRBV28, with 7 bases fitting TRBD2. The ends lost 2 bases at V and 5 bases at J; junction bases unmatched: 4. The germline CDR1 and CDR2 sequences are MDHEN and SYDVKM. CDR3 size: 14 residues. CDR3 region: CASSLAGEIDTQYF. The CDR3 DNA sequence: TGTGCCAGCAGTTTAGCGGGAGAGATAGATACGCAGTATTTT.

This clonotype turned up a few times. The rearrangement links TRBV29-1 to TRBJ2-3, with 8 bases that match TRBD1. This CDR3 is built from 13 residues. Germline values: CDR1 SQVTM, CDR2 ANQGSEA. Trimming at V came to 6 bases and at J to 4 bases, leaving 6 bases not matched to a gene. The CDR3 DNA reads as TGCAGCGTCGGCCCACAGGGGGCAGATACGCAGTATTTT. This sequence encodes CSVGPQGADTQYF.

A few counts support this clonotype. The rearrangement uses TRBV9 and TRBJ2-2; 9 bases match TRBD1. The CDR3 is 15 residues long. Germline V gene sequence: CDR1 SGDLS, CDR2 YYNGEE. Trimming removed 4 bases from V and 7 bases from J; junction bases left unmatched: 8. DNA for the CDR3: TGTGCCAGCAGCCCGGGACAGGGATATCTCGGGGAGCTGTTTTTT. It yields the protein CASSPGQGYLGELFF.

This clonotype was seen many times. A junction end diverges from the germline sequence, so it may reflect a read error. The chain carries TRBV12-3 or TRBV12-4 and TRBJ2-5, with D unclear. The CDR3 length is 13 residues. Here the CDR3 reads CASSTSPQGTQYF. The DNA of the CDR3 is TGTGCCAGCAGCACAAGCCCCCAAGGGACCCAGTACTTC.